This TCR beta chain emerged from a study of spatial heterogeneity in lung cancer. On the study more broadly: In the raw reads, each unique TCR and UMI combination was present more than ten times on average.

Noted time point: sample taken at primary tumor resection. Whole RNA was taken from tumor, nontumor lung or frozen PBMC; it was then sequenced unsorted. TCR cDNA molecules each had a unique molecular identifier. In TCRdb, the 5' RACE reads were re-called with MiXCR into one record per CDR3 protein. The table has 39,000 or so distinct CDR3 sequences, 6.5% to 9.5% seen once. In this sample, this clonotype turned up a few times. Its antigen is still unknown. Findings of the study overall: Resection blood, more than follow-up blood, showed ubiquitous expanded tumor TCRs.

CDR1 and CDR2 (germline): SGHNT, YYREEE (reference sequence). The CDR3 runs 13 residues. Deletions cut 0 bases from V and 5 bases from J, with 6 bases between. The sequence derives from a male donor with early-stage non-small cell lung cancer. The chain joins TRBV5-4 to TRBJ1-5, with D unclear. Sequences were derived from PBMCs, sampled at surgery. The CDR3 loop reads CASSLDTHQPQHF. The CDR3 DNA follows: TGTGCCAGCAGCTTGGACACCCATCAGCCCCAGCATTTT.